This T cell receptor beta chain was obtained from a study of blood T cell repertoires in COVID-19. V was cut by 10 bases and J by 0 bases, with 12 bases left in between. This CDR3 has 13 amino acids. CDR1 and CDR2 from the germline V gene are LGHNT and FRNRAP. This clone was detected a few times. The protocol was immunoSEQ multiplex PCR, while the TCRdb copy is restricted to in-frame clones and leaves out a portion. The sample carries about 74,000 clones, 84% recorded once. The TCR originated in a man in his sixties or seventies with acute or convalescent COVID-19. The chain has TRBV12-5 and TRBJ1-1; D not resolved. What was sequenced was peripheral blood. The CDR3 spells CATRRELNTEAFF. The CDR3 DNA sequence: TGTGCTACCCGGAGGGAGCTGAACACTGAAGCTTTCTTT.